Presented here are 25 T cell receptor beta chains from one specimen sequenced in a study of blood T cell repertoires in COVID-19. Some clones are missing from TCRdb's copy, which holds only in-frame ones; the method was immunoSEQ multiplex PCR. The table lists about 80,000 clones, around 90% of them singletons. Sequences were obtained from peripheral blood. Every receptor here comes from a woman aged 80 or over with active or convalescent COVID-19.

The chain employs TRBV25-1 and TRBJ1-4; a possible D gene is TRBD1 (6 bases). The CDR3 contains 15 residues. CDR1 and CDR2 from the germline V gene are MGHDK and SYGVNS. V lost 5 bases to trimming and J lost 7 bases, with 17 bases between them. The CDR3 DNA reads TGTGCCAGCAGTAGTCCCCGGGGGGCGAGTGAAAAACTGTTTTTT. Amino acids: CASSSPRGASEKLFF. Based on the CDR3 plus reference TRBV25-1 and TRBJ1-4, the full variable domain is EADIYQTPRYLVIGTGKKITLECSQTMGHDKMYWYQQDPGMELHLIHYSYGVNSTEKGDLSSESTVSRIRTEHFPLTLESARPSHTSQYLCASSSPRGASEKLFFGSGTQLSVL.

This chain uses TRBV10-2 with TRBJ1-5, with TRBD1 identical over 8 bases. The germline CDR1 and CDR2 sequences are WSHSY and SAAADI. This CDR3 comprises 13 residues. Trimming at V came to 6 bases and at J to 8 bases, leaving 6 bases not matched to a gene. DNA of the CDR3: TGCGCCAGCAGGGCCGGGACAGGAGAGCCCCAGCATTTT. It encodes CASRAGTGEPQHF.

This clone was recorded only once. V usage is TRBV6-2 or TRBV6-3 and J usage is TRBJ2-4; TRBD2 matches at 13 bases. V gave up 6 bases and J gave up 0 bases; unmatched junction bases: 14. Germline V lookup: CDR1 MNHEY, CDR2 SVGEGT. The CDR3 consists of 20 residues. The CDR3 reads CASSPHRTSGSRLAKNIQYF. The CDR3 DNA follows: TGTGCCAGCAGCCCCCACCGGACTAGCGGGAGTAGATTAGCCAAAAACATTCAGTACTTC.

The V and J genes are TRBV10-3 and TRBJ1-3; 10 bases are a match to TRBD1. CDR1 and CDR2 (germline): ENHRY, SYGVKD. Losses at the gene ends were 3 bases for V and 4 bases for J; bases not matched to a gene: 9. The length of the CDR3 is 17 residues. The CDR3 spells CAISDLIGQGEGNTIYF. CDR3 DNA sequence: TGTGCCATCAGTGACCTGATAGGACAGGGGGAAGGAAACACCATATATTTT.

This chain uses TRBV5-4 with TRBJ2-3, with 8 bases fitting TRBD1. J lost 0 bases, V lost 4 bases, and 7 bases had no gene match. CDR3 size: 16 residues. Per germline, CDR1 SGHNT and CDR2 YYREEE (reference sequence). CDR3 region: CASSLRQGTSTDTQYF. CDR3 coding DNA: TGTGCCAGCAGCCTACGACAGGGGACTAGCACAGATACGCAGTATTTT.

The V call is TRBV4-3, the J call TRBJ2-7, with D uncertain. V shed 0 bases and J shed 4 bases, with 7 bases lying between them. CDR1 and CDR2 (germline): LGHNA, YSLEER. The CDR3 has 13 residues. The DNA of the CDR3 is TGCGCCAGCAGCCAAGAATACGGTTACGAGCAGTACTTC. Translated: CASSQEYGYEQYF.

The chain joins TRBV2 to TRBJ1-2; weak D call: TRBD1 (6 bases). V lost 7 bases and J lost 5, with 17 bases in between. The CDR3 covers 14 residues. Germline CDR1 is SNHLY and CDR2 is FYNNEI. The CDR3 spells CASTFQGRTYGYTF. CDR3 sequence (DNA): TGTGCCAGCACCTTTCAGGGGAGAACATATGGCTACACCTTC.

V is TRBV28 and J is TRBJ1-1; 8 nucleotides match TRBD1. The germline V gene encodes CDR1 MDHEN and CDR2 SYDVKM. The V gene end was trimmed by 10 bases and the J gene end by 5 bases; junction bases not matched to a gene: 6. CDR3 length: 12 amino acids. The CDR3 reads CATDRGSTEAFF. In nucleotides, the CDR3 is TGTGCCACCGACAGGGGAAGTACTGAAGCTTTCTTT. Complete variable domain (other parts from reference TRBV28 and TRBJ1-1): DVKVTQSSRYLVKRTGEKVFLECVQDMDHENMFWYRQDPGLGLRLIYFSYDVKMKEKGDIPEGYSVSREKKERFSLILESASTNQTSMYLCATDRGSTEAFFGQGTRLTVV.

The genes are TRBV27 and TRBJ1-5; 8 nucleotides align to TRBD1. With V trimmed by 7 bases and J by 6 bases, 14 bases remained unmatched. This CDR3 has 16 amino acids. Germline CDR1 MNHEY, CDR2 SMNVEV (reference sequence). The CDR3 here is CASTPSFGQGFQPQHF. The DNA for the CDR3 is TGTGCCAGCACACCTAGCTTCGGACAGGGATTTCAGCCCCAGCATTTT.

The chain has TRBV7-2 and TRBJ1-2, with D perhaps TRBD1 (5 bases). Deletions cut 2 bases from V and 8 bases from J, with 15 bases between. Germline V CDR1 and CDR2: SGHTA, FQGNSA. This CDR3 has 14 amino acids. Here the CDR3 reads CASSLFQGGRGYTF. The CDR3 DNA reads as TGTGCCAGCAGCTTATTTCAGGGAGGTAGGGGCTACACCTTC.

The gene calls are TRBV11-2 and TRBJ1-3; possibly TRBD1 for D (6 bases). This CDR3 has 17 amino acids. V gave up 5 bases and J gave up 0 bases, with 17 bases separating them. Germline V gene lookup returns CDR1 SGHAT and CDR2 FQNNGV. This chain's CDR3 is CASSPLRGSISGNTIYF. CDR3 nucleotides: TGTGCCAGCAGCCCCCTCAGGGGCTCCATCTCTGGAAACACCATATATTTT.

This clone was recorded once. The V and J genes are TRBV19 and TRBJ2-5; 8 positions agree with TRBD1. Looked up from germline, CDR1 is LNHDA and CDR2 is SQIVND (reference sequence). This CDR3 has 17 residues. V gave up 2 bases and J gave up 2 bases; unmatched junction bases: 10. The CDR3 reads CASSIFPGRGLQETQYF. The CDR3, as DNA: TGTGCCAGTAGTATATTCCCGGGCAGGGGGCTGCAAGAGACCCAGTACTTC.

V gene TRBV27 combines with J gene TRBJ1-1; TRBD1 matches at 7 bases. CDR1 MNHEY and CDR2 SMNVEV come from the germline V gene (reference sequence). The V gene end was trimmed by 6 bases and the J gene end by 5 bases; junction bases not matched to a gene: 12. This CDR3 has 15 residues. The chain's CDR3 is CASSLRYRGDTEAFF. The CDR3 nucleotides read TGTGCCAGCAGCCTAAGGTACAGGGGAGATACTGAAGCTTTCTTT.

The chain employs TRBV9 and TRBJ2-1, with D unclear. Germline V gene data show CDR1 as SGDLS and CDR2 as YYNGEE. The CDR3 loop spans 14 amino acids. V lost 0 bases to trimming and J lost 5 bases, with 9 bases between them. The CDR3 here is CASSVGLVNNEQFF. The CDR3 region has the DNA TGTGCCAGCAGCGTAGGTTTAGTAAACAATGAGCAGTTCTTC. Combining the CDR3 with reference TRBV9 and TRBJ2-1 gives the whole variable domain DSGVTQTPKHLITATGQRVTLRCSPRSGDLSVYWYQQSLDQGLQFLIQYYNGEERAKGNILERFSAQQFPDLHSELNLSSLELGDSALYFCASSVGLVNNEQFFGPGTRLTVL.

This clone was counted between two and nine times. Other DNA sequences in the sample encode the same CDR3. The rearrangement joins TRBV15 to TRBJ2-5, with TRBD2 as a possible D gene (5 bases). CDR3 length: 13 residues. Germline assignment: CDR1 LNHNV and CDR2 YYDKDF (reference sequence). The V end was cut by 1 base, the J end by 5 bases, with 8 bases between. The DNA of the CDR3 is TGTGCCACCAGCAGAGCTGGGGAGGAGACCCAGTACTTC. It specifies CATSRAGEETQYF.

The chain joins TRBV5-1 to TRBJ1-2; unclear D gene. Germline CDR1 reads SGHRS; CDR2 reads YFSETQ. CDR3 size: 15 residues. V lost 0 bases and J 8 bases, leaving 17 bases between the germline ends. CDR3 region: CASSLASAGSLGYTF. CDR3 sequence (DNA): TGCGCCAGCAGCTTGGCCTCGGCAGGCTCTCTGGGCTACACCTTC.

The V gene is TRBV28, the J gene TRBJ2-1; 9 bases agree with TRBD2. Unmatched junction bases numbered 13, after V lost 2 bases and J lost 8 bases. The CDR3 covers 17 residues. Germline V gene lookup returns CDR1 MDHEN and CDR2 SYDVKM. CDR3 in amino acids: CASSLRAGGLKGYEQFF. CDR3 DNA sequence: TGTGCCAGCAGTTTAAGAGCGGGAGGTTTAAAGGGCTATGAGCAGTTCTTC.

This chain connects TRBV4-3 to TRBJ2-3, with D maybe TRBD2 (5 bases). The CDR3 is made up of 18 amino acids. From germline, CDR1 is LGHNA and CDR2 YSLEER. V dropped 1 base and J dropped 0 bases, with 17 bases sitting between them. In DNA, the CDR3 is TGCGCCAGCAGCCAAGCCCAGGTGAAGCGGAACAGCACAGATACGCAGTATTTT. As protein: CASSQAQVKRNSTDTQYF.

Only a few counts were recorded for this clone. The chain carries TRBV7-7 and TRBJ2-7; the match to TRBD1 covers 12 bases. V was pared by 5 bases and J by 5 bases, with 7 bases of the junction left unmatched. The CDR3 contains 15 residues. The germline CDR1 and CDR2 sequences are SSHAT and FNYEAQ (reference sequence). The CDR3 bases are TGTGCCAGCAGCCTCGGGACAGGGGGCATGAACGAGCAGTACTTC. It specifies CASSLGTGGMNEQYF. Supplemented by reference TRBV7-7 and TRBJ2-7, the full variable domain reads GAGVSQSPRYKVTKRGQDVTLRCDPISSHATLYWYQQALGQGPEFLTYFNYEAQPDKSGLPSDRFSAERPEGSISTLTIQRTEQRDSAMYRCASSLGTGGMNEQYFGPGTRLTVT.

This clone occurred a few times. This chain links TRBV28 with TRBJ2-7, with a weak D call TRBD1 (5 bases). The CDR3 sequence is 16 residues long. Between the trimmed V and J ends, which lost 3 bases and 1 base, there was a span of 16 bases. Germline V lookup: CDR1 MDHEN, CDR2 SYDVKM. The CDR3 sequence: CASSLGPGSTSYEQYF. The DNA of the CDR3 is TGTGCCAGCAGTTTGGGGCCTGGGTCTACGTCCTACGAGCAGTACTTC.

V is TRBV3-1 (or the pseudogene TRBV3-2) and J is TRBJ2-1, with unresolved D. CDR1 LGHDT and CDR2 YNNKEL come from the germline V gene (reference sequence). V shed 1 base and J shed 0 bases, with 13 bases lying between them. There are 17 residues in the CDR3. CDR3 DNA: TGTGCCAGCAGCCAAGGACGTAGCCCGAGCTCCTACAATGAGCAGTTCTTC. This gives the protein CASSQGRSPSSYNEQFF.

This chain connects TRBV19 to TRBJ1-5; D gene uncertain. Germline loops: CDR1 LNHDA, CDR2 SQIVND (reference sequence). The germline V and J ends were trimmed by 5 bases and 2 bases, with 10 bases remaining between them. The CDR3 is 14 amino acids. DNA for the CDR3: TGTGCCAGTAGTTTTCGCCAGGGCAATCAGCCCCAGCATTTT. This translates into CASSFRQGNQPQHF. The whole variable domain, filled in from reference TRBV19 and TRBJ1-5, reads DGGITQSPKYLFRKEGQNVTLSCEQNLNHDAMYWYRQDPGQGLRLIYYSQIVNDFQKGDIAEGYSVSREKKESFPLTVTSAQKNPTAFYLCASSFRQGNQPQHFGDGTRLSIL.

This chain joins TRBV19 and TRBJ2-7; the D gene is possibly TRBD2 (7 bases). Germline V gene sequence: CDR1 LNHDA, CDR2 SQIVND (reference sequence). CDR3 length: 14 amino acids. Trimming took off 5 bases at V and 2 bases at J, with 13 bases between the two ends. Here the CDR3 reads CASSWGGGPYEQYF. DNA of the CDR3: TGTGCCAGTAGTTGGGGAGGGGGACCCTACGAGCAGTACTTC.

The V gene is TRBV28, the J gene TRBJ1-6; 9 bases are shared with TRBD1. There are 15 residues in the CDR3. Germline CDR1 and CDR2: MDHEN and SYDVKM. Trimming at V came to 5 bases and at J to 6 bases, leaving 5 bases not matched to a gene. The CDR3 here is CASSPGTGSNSPLHF. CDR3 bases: TGTGCCAGCAGTCCCGGGACAGGGAGTAATTCACCCCTCCACTTT.

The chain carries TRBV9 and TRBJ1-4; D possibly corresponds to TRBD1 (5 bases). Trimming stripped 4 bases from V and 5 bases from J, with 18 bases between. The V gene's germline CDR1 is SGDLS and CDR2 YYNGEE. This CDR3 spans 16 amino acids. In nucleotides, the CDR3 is TGTGCCAGCAGCCATAGGGGACTTTCTGGGAATGAAAAACTGTTTTTT. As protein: CASSHRGLSGNEKLFF.